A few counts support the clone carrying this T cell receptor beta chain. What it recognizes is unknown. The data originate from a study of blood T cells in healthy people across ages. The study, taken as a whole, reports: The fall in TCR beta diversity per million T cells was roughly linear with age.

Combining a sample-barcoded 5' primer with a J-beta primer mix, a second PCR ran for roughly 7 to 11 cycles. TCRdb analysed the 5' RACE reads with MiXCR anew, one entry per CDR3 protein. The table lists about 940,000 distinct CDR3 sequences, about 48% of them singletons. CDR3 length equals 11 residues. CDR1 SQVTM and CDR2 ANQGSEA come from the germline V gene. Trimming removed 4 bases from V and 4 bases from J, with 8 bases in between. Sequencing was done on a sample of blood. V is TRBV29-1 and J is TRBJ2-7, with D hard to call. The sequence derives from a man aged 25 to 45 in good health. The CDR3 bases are TGCAGCGTTGCACAAGAGTACGAGCAGTACTTC. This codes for CSVAQEYEQYF.